Below, 15 T cell receptor beta chains from the same sample are listed, as sequenced in a study of T cell responses to AZD1222 COVID-19 vaccine. Method: immunoSEQ multiplex PCR; TCRdb's copy keeps in-frame clones and lacks some. The repertoire includes approximately 160,000 clones, around 90% of them detected once, and roughly 2.5% sits in the top ten. Specimen: peripheral blood, collected on day 0 of AZD1222 vaccination. These receptors were collected from an adult in good health.

The chain joins TRBV4-2 to TRBJ1-2, with 7 bases aligning to TRBD1. Germline lookup yields CDR1 LGHNA and CDR2 YNFKEQ. V dropped 4 bases and J dropped 2; count of bases not matched to a gene: 10. There are 16 residues in the CDR3. CDR3 region: CASSPGNRGVNYGYTF. The CDR3 DNA follows: TGTGCCAGCAGCCCCGGAAACAGGGGCGTAAACTATGGCTACACCTTC.

This clone was counted a single time. The chain is built from TRBV7-8 and TRBJ2-3; D unresolved. Between the trimmed V and J ends, which lost 7 bases and 5 bases, there was a span of 13 bases. The CDR3 has 13 amino acids. Germline V gene sequence: CDR1 SGHVS, CDR2 FQNEAQ. CDR3 residues: CASTPGPLDTQYF. The CDR3 DNA sequence: TGTGCCAGCACACCCGGGCCCTTAGATACGCAGTATTTT.

This clone was seen once. The chain joins TRBV24-1 to TRBJ1-4, with 8 bases that match TRBD1. Germline trimming cut 4 bases from V and 0 bases from J; bases unmatched to any gene: 9. The CDR3 loop spans 18 amino acids. Germline V lookup: CDR1 KGHDR, CDR2 SFDVKD. CDR3 sequence reads: CATSDQTGASATNEKLFF. The CDR3 region has the DNA TGTGCCACCAGTGACCAGACAGGGGCCTCTGCAACTAATGAAAAACTGTTTTTT.

The chain couples TRBV14 to TRBJ1-6, with D uncertain. V dropped 2 bases and J dropped 15 bases, with 14 bases sitting between them. The germline V gene has CDR1 SGHDN and CDR2 FVKESK. There are 13 residues in the CDR3. CDR3 coding DNA: TGTGCCAGCAGCCAATTTTCAAGAGGTCACCTCCACTTT. Residues: CASSQFSRGHLHF.

CDR3 nucleotide sequence: TGTGCCAGCAGTACCGGGCCGGGGAACACTGAAGCTTTCTTT. This encodes CASSTGPGNTEAFF. The rearrangement links TRBV6-5 to TRBJ1-1; unclear D gene. Trimming shortened V by 5 bases and J by 1 base, and 11 bases separated the two germline ends. CDR3 length equals 14 residues. CDR1 is MNHEY, CDR2 SVGAGI, per germline.

The CDR3 loop is CASSDRPLSTDTQYF. CDR3 in DNA: TGTGCCAGCAGTGACCGTCCACTGAGCACAGATACGCAGTATTTT. This chain connects TRBV6-4 to TRBJ2-3; D call uncertain. CDR3 length: 15 residues. V lost 2 bases and J lost 0, with 9 bases in between. CDR1 MRHNA and CDR2 SNTAGT come from the germline V gene.

A single count supports this clone. The CDR3 DNA reads TGTGCCAGCAGCACCGGCCCCAACTATGGCTACACCTTC. It encodes CASSTGPNYGYTF. V usage is TRBV6-5 and J usage is TRBJ1-2; D unclear. This CDR3 is built from 13 residues. Germline V gene sequence: CDR1 MNHEY, CDR2 SVGAGI. Between the trimmed V and J ends, which lost 6 bases and 2 bases, there was a span of 10 bases.

The CDR3 here is CASSPGALPYQETQYF. CDR3 sequence (DNA): TGTGCCAGCAGCCCCGGAGCGTTGCCGTACCAAGAGACCCAGTACTTC. The chain joins TRBV7-3 to TRBJ2-5; D uncertain. V was pared by 5 bases and J by 0 bases, with 16 bases between. The CDR3 spans 16 residues. Germline V gene sequence: CDR1 SGHTA, CDR2 FQGTGA.

The chain links TRBV28 to TRBJ1-3; D is uncertain. The V end lost 6 bases, the J end lost 0 bases, and 6 bases lay between the germline ends. CDR3 length: 13 amino acids. Germline V CDR1 and CDR2: MDHEN, SYDVKM. CDR3 in amino acids: CASRTHSGNTIYF. The DNA of the CDR3 is TGTGCCAGCAGGACCCACTCTGGAAACACCATATATTTT.

The CDR3 nucleotides are TGCGCCAGCAGTGCATCTCGGACTAGCGGGAAGGGGCAGTATTTT. Its translation: CASSASRTSGKGQYF. The J gene is TRBJ2-3, the V gene TRBV10-2, with 12 bases matching TRBD2. Trimming took 4 bases from V and 11 from J; bases not matched to a gene: 10. CDR3 length equals 15 residues. CDR1 is WSHSY, CDR2 SAAADI, per germline.

The chain joins TRBV27 to TRBJ1-5; tentative D call: TRBD1 (5 bases). Germline V gives CDR1 MNHEY, CDR2 SMNVEV (reference sequence). The CDR3 contains 14 residues. V was cut by 5 bases and J by 4 bases, with 12 bases left in between. The CDR3 nucleotides are TGTGCCAGCAGTCCCCTCGGGGGGAATCAGCCCCAGCATTTT. It specifies CASSPLGGNQPQHF.

As DNA, the CDR3 is TGTGCCAGCAGACGCGGACTAGCGGGAGAGACCCAGTACTTC. It is translated as CASRRGLAGETQYF. The J gene is TRBJ2-5, the V gene TRBV6-5; 11 bases are shared with TRBD2. The germline V gene has CDR1 MNHEY and CDR2 SVGAGI. The CDR3 totals 14 residues. J gave up 4 bases and V 6 bases, and 4 bases lay outside the gene matches.

The CDR3 is CASSLGQGNPVYGYTF. The CDR3 DNA follows: TGTGCCAGCAGCCTGGGACAGGGAAACCCGGTCTATGGCTACACCTTC. V is TRBV6-2 or TRBV6-3 and J is TRBJ1-2, with 9 bases matching TRBD1. In germline, CDR1 is MNHEY, CDR2 SVGEGT. This CDR3 is built from 16 residues. V dropped 6 bases and J dropped 4; count of bases not matched to a gene: 12.

The CDR3 region is CASSWGSRGTEAFF. The CDR3 region has the DNA TGTGCCAGCAGCTGGGGGTCGAGAGGCACTGAAGCTTTCTTT. The chain uses TRBV5-4 and TRBJ1-1; possible D gene TRBD1, 5 bases. V lost 3 bases, J lost 4 bases, and 13 bases lay in between. The CDR3 consists of 14 residues. Germline V gene data show CDR1 as SGHNT and CDR2 as YYREEE (reference sequence).

A few counts support this clone. The genes are TRBV7-9 and TRBJ2-3; 12 nucleotides align to TRBD2. V was pared by 5 bases and J by 4 bases, with 10 bases of the junction left unmatched. Germline values: CDR1 SEHNR, CDR2 FQNEAQ (reference sequence). The CDR3 sequence is 17 residues long. The CDR3 sequence is CASSPRTSGILADTQYF. The CDR3 DNA sequence: TGTGCCAGCAGCCCACGGACTAGCGGGATACTGGCAGATACGCAGTATTTT.